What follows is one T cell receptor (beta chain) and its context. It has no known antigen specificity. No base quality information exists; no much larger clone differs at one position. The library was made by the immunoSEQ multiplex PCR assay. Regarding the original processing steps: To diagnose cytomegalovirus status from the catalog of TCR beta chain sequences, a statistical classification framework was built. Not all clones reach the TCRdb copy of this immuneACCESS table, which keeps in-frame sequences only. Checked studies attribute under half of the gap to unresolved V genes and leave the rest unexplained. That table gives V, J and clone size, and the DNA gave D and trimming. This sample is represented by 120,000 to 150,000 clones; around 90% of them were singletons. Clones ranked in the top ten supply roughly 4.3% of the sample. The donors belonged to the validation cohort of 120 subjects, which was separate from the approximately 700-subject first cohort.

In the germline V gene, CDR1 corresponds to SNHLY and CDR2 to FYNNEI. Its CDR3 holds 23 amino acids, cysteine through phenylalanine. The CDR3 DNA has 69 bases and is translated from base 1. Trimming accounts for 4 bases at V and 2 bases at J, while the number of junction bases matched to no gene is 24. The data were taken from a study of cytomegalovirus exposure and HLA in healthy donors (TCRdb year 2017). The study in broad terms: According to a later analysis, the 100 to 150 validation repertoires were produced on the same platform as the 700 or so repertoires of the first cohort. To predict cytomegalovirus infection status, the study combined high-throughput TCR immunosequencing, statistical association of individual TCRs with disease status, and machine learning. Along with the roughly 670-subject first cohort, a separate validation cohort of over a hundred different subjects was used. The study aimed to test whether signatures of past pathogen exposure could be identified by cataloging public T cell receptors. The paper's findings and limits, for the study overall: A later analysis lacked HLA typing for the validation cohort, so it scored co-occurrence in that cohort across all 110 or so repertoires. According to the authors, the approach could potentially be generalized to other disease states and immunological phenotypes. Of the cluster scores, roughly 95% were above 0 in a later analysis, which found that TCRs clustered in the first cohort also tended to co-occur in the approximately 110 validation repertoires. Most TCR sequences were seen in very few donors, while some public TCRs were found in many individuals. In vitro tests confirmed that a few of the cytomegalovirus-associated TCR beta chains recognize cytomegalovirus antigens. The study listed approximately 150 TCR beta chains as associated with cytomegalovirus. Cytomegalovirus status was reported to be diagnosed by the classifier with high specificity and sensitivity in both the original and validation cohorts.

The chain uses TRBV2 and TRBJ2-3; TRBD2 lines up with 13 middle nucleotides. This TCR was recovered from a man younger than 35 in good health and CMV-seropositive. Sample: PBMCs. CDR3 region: CASSADGRELLAGGPINTDTQYF. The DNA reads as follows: TGTGCCAGCAGTGCCGATGGCAGGGAACTACTAGCGGGAGGGCCGATCAACACAGATACGCAGTATTTT.